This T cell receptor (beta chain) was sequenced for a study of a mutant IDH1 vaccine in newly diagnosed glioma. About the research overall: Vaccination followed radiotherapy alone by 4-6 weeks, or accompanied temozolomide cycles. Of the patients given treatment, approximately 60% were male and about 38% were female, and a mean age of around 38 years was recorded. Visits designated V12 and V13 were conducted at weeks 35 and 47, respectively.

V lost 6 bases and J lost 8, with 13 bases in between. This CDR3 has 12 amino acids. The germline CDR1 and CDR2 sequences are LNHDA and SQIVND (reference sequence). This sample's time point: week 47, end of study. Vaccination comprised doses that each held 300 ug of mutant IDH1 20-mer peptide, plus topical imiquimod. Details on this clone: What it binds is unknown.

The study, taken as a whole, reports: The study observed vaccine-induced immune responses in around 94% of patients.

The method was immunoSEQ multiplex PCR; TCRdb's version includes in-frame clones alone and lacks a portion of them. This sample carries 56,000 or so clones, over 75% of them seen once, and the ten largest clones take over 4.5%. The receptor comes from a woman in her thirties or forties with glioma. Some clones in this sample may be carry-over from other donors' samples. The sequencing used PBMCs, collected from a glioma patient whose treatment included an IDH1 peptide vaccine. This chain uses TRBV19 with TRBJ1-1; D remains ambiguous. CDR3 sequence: CASRTTAAEAFF. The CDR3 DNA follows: TGTGCCAGTAGAACCACAGCGGCGGAAGCTTTCTTT.